Listed below are T cell receptor beta chains from one sample, sequenced in a study of blood T cell repertoires in COVID-19. This table comes from immunoSEQ multiplex PCR, and its TCRdb copy is limited to in-frame clones, with some not included. The table has about 200,000 clones, less than 85% seen once. The specimen sequenced was peripheral blood. Receptors originate from a man over 45 who had recovered from COVID-19. CDR3s include the opening cysteine and the closing phenylalanine or tryptophan. Fields, in order: CDR3 DNA, CDR3 protein, V gene, D gene, J gene, clone size. A D gene is named only where the DNA matches it firmly. Only part of the rows carry a size: once, few, many, or a class if the clone is expanded.

DNA: TGTGCCACCAGTGACCCGGGACAGGGGGCGCGAGAGACCCAGTACTTC
CDR3: CATSDPGQGARETQYF
V: TRBV24-1
D: TRBD1
J: TRBJ2-5
size: NA

DNA: TGTGCCAGCAGTTTCGACAGGTTCGCCTACGAGCAGTACTTC
CDR3: CASSFDRFAYEQYF
V: TRBV27
D: NA
J: TRBJ2-7
size: NA

DNA: TGTGCCACCAGCAGGGGCTCTGGGGCTTTCTTT
CDR3: CATSRGSGAFF
V: TRBV15
D: NA
J: TRBJ1-1
size: NA

DNA: TGTGCCTGGAGTGTACGGTTCACCGGGGAGCTGTTTTTT
CDR3: CAWSVRFTGELFF
V: TRBV30
D: NA
J: TRBJ2-2
size: once

DNA: TGTGCCAGCAGCTCGCGGGCCCTGCAGAGGTATGGCTACACCTTC
CDR3: CASSSRALQRYGYTF
V: TRBV5-4
D: NA
J: TRBJ1-2
size: NA

DNA: TGTGCCAGCAGCCTCGGACTAGCCACAGATACGCAGTATTTT
CDR3: CASSLGLATDTQYF
V: TRBV14
D: TRBD2
J: TRBJ2-3
size: NA

DNA: TGTGCCAGCAGCCAAGATCTGGAGTTTCCGAATGAGCAGTTCTTC
CDR3: CASSQDLEFPNEQFF
V: TRBV3-1/TRBV3-2
D: NA
J: TRBJ2-1
size: NA

DNA: TGTGCCAGCAGACGATACCCTAGCGGTATTAGCACAGATACGCAGTATTTT
CDR3: CASRRYPSGISTDTQYF
V: TRBV2
D: TRBD2
J: TRBJ2-3
size: few

DNA: TGTGCCAGCAGTCAGGCAACCTATGGCTACACCTTC
CDR3: CASSQATYGYTF
V: TRBV11-2
D: NA
J: TRBJ1-2
size: NA

DNA: TGTGCCATCAGTCCCGATGCTAGCGGGAAATCGAACACCGGGGAGCTGTTTTTT
CDR3: CAISPDASGKSNTGELFF
V: TRBV10-3
D: TRBD2
J: TRBJ2-2
size: NA

DNA: TGCGCCAGCAGCCAAGATGTTGTGACTAGCGGGTACAATGAGCAGTTCTTC
CDR3: CASSQDVVTSGYNEQFF
V: TRBV4-3
D: TRBD2
J: TRBJ2-1
size: NA

DNA: TGCGCCAGCATCGGGGGAGTTGATACAGATACGCAGTATTTT
CDR3: CASIGGVDTDTQYF
V: TRBV5-1
D: NA
J: TRBJ2-3
size: NA

DNA: TGTGCCTGGAGTAACCTAGCGTTGGATGAGCAGTTCTTC
CDR3: CAWSNLALDEQFF
V: TRBV30
D: NA
J: TRBJ2-1
size: NA

DNA: TGTGCCAGCAGCCGAAGACTAGCCTCTGACACCGGGGAGCTGTTTTTT
CDR3: CASSRRLASDTGELFF
V: TRBV5-4
D: TRBD2
J: TRBJ2-2
size: NA

DNA: TGTGCCAGTAGTATTGACGCCGGGGAGAATGAGCAGTTCTTC
CDR3: CASSIDAGENEQFF
V: TRBV19
D: NA
J: TRBJ2-1
size: NA

DNA: TGCAGCGTTGAATTGAGGGAGGGCCTTGGGAATGAGCAGTTCTTC
CDR3: CSVELREGLGNEQFF
V: TRBV29-1
D: TRBD2
J: TRBJ2-1
size: once

DNA: TGTGCCAGCAGGTCTTCACAGGCCCAAGAGACCCAGTACTTC
CDR3: CASRSSQAQETQYF
V: TRBV6-5
D: NA
J: TRBJ2-5
size: NA

DNA: TGTGCCAGCAGCTGGGTACGGGATGCGAAGACCCAGTACTTC
CDR3: CASSWVRDAKTQYF
V: TRBV11-2
D: NA
J: TRBJ2-5
size: few